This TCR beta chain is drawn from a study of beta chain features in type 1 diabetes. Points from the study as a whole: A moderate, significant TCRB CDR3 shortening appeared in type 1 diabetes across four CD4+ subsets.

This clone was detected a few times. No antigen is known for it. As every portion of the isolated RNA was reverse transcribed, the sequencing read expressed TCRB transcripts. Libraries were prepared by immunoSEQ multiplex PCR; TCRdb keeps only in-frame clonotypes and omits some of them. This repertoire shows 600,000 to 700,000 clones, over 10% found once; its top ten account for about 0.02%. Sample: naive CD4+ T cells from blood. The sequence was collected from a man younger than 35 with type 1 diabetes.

This chain's CDR3 is CAWSVGNEQYF. The CDR3 nucleotides read TGTGCCTGGAGTGTGGGGAACGAGCAGTACTTC. This chain joins TRBV30 and TRBJ2-7; D unresolved. The CDR3 loop spans 11 amino acids. In germline, CDR1 is GTSNPN, CDR2 SVGIG (reference sequence). V was shortened by 0 bases and J by 5 bases, with 5 bases between the two germline ends. The whole variable domain, remainder taken from reference TRBV30 and TRBJ2-7, is SQTIHQWPATLVQPVGSPLSLECTVEGTSNPNLYWYRQAAGRGLQLLFYSVGIGQISSEVPQNLSASRPQDRQFILSSKKLLLSDSGFYLCAWSVGNEQYFGPGTRLTVT.